Following are 4 T cell receptor beta chains from one sample sequenced in a study of shared clonotypes between healthy human individuals (dated by TCRdb to about 2020). The library came from the immunoSEQ multiplex PCR assay. Sourced from immuneACCESS, this table was stored by TCRdb with only in-frame sequences that have V and J called. A share of the clones is absent; for the studies checked, an unresolved V gene accounts for under half, and the remainder has no known explanation. This sample holds about 2.4 million clones; 90% to 95% were observed only once. Of the sample, 0.36% is held by the ten largest clones. Sequences were obtained from naive CD4+ T cells from PBMCs. Per the publication, the cell subset or site label means: CD45RA+ positively selected. The receptors were gathered from a man younger than 30 in good health. Some clones in this sample may be carry-over from other donors' samples.

The chain couples TRBV19 to TRBJ2-3; no reliable D call. Germline V gene sequence: CDR1 LNHDA, CDR2 SQIVND (reference sequence). V lost 0 bases, J lost 7 bases, and 20 bases lay in between. The CDR3 extends over 17 amino acids. CDR3 residues: CASSIDEGPTGLNTQYF. The DNA for the CDR3 is TGTGCCAGTAGTATAGACGAAGGACCTACCGGTCTTAATACGCAGTATTTT.

The chain combines TRBV25-1 with TRBJ2-2; possible D gene TRBD2, 6 bases. Trimming stripped 3 bases from V and 7 bases from J, with 15 bases between. The CDR3 contains 15 residues. Germline CDR1 reads MGHDK; CDR2 reads SYGVNS. CDR3 nucleotide sequence: TGTGCCAGCAGTGACTGGGCCACGGAGGGCGGGGAGCTGTTTTTT. It codes for CASSDWATEGGELFF.

The CDR3 protein is CASSSGPPISGNTIYF. CDR3 DNA sequence: TGTGCCAGCAGCTCGGGACCGCCGATATCTGGAAACACCATATATTTT. The V gene is TRBV9, the J gene TRBJ1-3, with D maybe TRBD1 (5 bases). The length of the CDR3 is 16 residues. Trimming shortened V by 4 bases and J by 1 base, and 15 bases separated the two germline ends. Germline V gene data show CDR1 as SGDLS and CDR2 as YYNGEE.

This chain uses TRBV18 with TRBJ1-3; a possible D gene is TRBD1 (5 bases). The CDR3 length is 15 residues. Germline CDR1 is KGHSH and CDR2 is LQKENI. Between the trimmed V and J ends, which lost 0 bases and 2 bases, there was a span of 8 bases. Written as DNA, the CDR3 is TGTGCCAGCTCACCACCGCCAGGGCCTGGAAACACCATATATTTT. Its protein is CASSPPPGPGNTIYF. The complete variable domain, with remaining parts taken from reference TRBV18 and TRBJ1-3, reads NAGVMQNPRHLVRRRGQEARLRCSPMKGHSHVYWYRQLPEEGLKFMVYLQKENIIDESGMPKERFSAEFPKEGPSILRIQQVVRGDSAAYFCASSPPPGPGNTIYFGEGSWLTVV.